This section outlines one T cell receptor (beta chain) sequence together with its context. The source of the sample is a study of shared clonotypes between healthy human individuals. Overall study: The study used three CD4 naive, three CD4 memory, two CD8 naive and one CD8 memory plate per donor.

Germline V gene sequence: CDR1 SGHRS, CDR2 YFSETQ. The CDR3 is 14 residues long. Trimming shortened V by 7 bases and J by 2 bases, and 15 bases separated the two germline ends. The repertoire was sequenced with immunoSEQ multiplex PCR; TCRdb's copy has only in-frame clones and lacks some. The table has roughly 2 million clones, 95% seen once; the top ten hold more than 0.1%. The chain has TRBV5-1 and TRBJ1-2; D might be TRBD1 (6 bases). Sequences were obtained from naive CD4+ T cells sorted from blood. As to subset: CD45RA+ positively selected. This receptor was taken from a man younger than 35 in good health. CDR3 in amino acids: CASALSDRNYGYTF. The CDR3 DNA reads TGCGCCAGCGCATTATCGGACAGAAACTATGGCTACACCTTC. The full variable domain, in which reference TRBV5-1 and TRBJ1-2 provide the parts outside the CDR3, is KAGVTQTPRYLIKTRGQQVTLSCSPISGHRSVSWYQQTPGQGLQFLFEYFSETQRNKGNFPGRFSGRQFSNSRSEMNVSTLELGDSALYLCASALSDRNYGYTFGSGTRLTVV.